Presented here are 25 T cell receptor beta chains from one specimen sequenced in a study of shared clonotypes between healthy human individuals. Using immunoSEQ multiplex PCR, the repertoire was profiled, and TCRdb retains in-frame clones only, with some absent. The sample consists of over a million clones, roughly 74% of them appearing once. Sequenced input: memory CD4+ T cells from PBMCs. Subset denoted: CD45RA-negative fraction. The receptors stem from a man aged 18-30 years in good health. Some clones in this sample may be carry-over from other donors' samples.

The chain links TRBV6-1 to TRBJ2-1, with 9 bases lining up with TRBD2. CDR3 length: 18 amino acids. Germline loops: CDR1 MNHNS, CDR2 SASEGT. The V segment lost 2 bases and the J segment 8 bases; nucleotides outside the gene matches: 16. CDR3 sequence reads: CASSEFPGSRAGGHEQFF. CDR3 in DNA: TGTGCCAGCAGTGAATTCCCGGGTTCGCGAGCGGGAGGCCATGAGCAGTTCTTC.

For this clone: The sample carries other DNA sequences with the same CDR3. The chain has TRBV5-6 and TRBJ1-4; D unclear. The germline V and J ends were trimmed by 1 base and 8 bases, with 6 bases remaining between them. The CDR3 contains 12 residues. Germline V CDR1 and CDR2: SGHDT, YYEEEE. The CDR3 bases are TGTGCCAGCAGCTTGTATGGCGAAAAACTGTTTTTT. This sequence encodes CASSLYGEKLFF.

V and J are TRBV7-9 and TRBJ2-7; D gene uncertain. V dropped 0 bases and J dropped 0 bases, with 12 bases sitting between them. There are 16 residues in the CDR3. The germline gives CDR1 SEHNR, CDR2 FQNEAQ (reference sequence). The CDR3 DNA is TGTGCCAGCAGCTTAGCGTACGGCGGCATCTCCTACGAGCAGTACTTC. It translates to CASSLAYGGISYEQYF.

V and J are TRBV7-6 and TRBJ2-7; D is possibly TRBD2 (5 bases). Trimming shortened V by 4 bases and J by 3 bases, and 13 bases separated the two germline ends. The CDR3 totals 14 residues. Per germline, CDR1 SGHVS and CDR2 FNYEAQ. The CDR3 DNA is TGTGCCAGCAGCTCCCCCGGGAAGAACTACGAGCAGTACTTC. As protein: CASSSPGKNYEQYF.

The DNA of the CDR3 is TGCGCCAGCAGTTCTACTCTAGCGGGAGCTAGCGAGCAGTACTTC. It is translated as CASSSTLAGASEQYF. The V gene is TRBV10-1, the J gene TRBJ2-7; 10 bases agree with TRBD2. J lost 6 bases, V lost 5 bases, and 10 bases had no gene match. The CDR3 has 15 amino acids. The germline V gene has CDR1 WNHNN and CDR2 SYGVQD (reference sequence).

The table lists this clone with a count of one. J is TRBJ2-1 and V is TRBV2; the D is unclear. The CDR3 consists of 12 residues. Germline lookup yields CDR1 SNHLY and CDR2 FYNNEI. Trimming removed 4 bases from V and 10 bases from J, with 11 bases in between. This CDR3 is CASSGLPDEQFF. The CDR3 region has the DNA TGTGCCAGCAGTGGGCTACCGGACGAGCAGTTCTTC.

This clone was recorded a few times. The chain has TRBV5-1 and TRBJ2-1; weak D call: TRBD2 (5 bases). This CDR3 comprises 16 residues. Germline CDR1 reads SGHRS; CDR2 reads YFSETQ. Trimming took 0 bases from V and 3 from J, leaving 13 bases between them. In DNA, the CDR3 is TGCGCCAGCAGCTTGGTGGGGAGTATCAACTACAATGAGCAGTTCTTC. This codes for CASSLVGSINYNEQFF.

This clone has only a few counts. The V call is TRBV29-1, the J call TRBJ2-7; 10 bases are a match to TRBD2. Germline V gene sequence: CDR1 SQVTM, CDR2 ANQGSEA. Trimming removed 0 bases from V and 2 bases from J; junction bases left unmatched: 4. CDR3 size: 15 residues. The CDR3: CSVEEILAGTYEQYF. In DNA form, the CDR3 reads TGCAGCGTTGAAGAGATACTAGCGGGGACCTACGAGCAGTACTTC.

The chain carries TRBV5-1 and TRBJ1-2; D is ambiguous. Between the trimmed V and J ends, which lost 5 bases and 7 bases, there was a span of 12 bases. Germline CDR1 is SGHRS and CDR2 is YFSETQ. The CDR3 spans 12 residues. CDR3: CASSMSGGGYTF. The CDR3 coding sequence is TGCGCCAGCAGTATGTCAGGAGGTGGCTACACCTTC.

The rearrangement uses TRBV9 and TRBJ2-7; maybe TRBD1 (5 bases). Per the germline V gene, CDR1 is SGDLS and CDR2 is YYNGEE. This CDR3 is built from 15 residues. V lost 0 bases to trimming and J lost 0 bases, with 10 bases between them. CDR3 region: CASSVGDSSSYEQYF. As DNA, the CDR3 is TGTGCCAGCAGCGTAGGCGACAGTTCCTCCTACGAGCAGTACTTC.

V is TRBV7-2 and J is TRBJ1-2; D is perhaps TRBD1 (6 bases). V lost 7 bases and J lost 0, with 15 bases in between. Germline V CDR1 and CDR2: SGHTA, FQGNSA. CDR3 length: 15 amino acids. CDR3 nucleotides: TGTGCCAGCAACCCGGTACAGGGAGCTAACTATGGCTACACCTTC. Its translation: CASNPVQGANYGYTF.

The V call is TRBV9, the J call TRBJ2-4; no clear D gene. This CDR3 region has 12 residues. V dropped 4 bases and J dropped 16 bases, with 18 bases sitting between them. Germline CDR1 reads SGDLS; CDR2 reads YYNGEE. CDR3 in DNA: TGTGCCAGCAGCCCCGACACCGGGCGTCTTTACTTC. Encoded protein: CASSPDTGRLYF. The full variable domain, completed using reference TRBV9 and TRBJ2-4, is DSGVTQTPKHLITATGQRVTLRCSPRSGDLSVYWYQQSLDQGLQFLIQYYNGEERAKGNILERFSAQQFPDLHSELNLSSLELGDSALYFCASSPDTGRLYFGAGTRLSVL.

CDR3 sequence reads: CASSSYSYEQYF. The CDR3 bases are TGTGCCAGCAGTAGCTACTCCTACGAGCAGTACTTC. The chain combines TRBV6-5 with TRBJ2-7; D remains ambiguous. The germline V and J ends were trimmed by 5 bases and 0 bases, with 5 bases remaining between them. Germline CDR1 and CDR2: MNHEY and SVGAGI. CDR3 length: 12 residues.

The table lists this clone with a count of one. This chain uses TRBV10-1 with TRBJ2-7; D is possibly TRBD2 (5 bases). Trimming stripped 1 base from V and 11 bases from J, with 12 bases between. CDR3 size: 12 residues. Looked up from germline, CDR1 is WNHNN and CDR2 is SYGVQD (reference sequence). The CDR3 nucleotides are TGCGCCAGCAGTGAGTGCCACGGGGTTGAGTACTTC. Encoded protein: CASSECHGVEYF.

This clone appeared many times. The chain carries TRBV28 and TRBJ2-1, with D hard to call. Trimming left V 6 bases short and J 3 bases short, with 18 bases between. Germline CDR1 is MDHEN and CDR2 is SYDVKM. There are 16 residues in the CDR3. In DNA, the CDR3 is TGTGCCAGCAGCCCCATACAATCTCGGCGCTACAATGAGCAGTTCTTC. Encoded protein: CASSPIQSRRYNEQFF.

The chain is built from TRBV18 and TRBJ1-2; unclear D gene. CDR1 is KGHSH, CDR2 LQKENI, per germline. The CDR3 is 12 residues long. The V end lost 0 bases, the J end lost 8 bases, and 7 bases lay between the germline ends. Here the CDR3 reads CASSPPGGGYTF. The CDR3 nucleotides are TGTGCCAGCTCACCACCGGGCGGAGGCTACACCTTC.

This rearrangement joins TRBV5-1 to TRBJ2-7; TRBD1 aligns across 7 bases. CDR1 is SGHRS and CDR2 is YFSETQ in the germline V gene. The trim removed 0 bases at V and 3 bases at J, leaving 12 bases unmatched. The CDR3 length is 17 residues. This CDR3 is CASSLGIGGSSIYEQYF. The CDR3, as DNA: TGCGCCAGCAGCTTGGGCATAGGGGGCTCCTCAATCTACGAGCAGTACTTC.

This clone was observed many times. The J gene is TRBJ1-1, the V gene TRBV4-2; a possible D gene is TRBD1 (5 bases). Trimming removed 3 bases from V and 4 bases from J, with 12 bases in between. Germline CDR1 LGHNA, CDR2 YNFKEQ. The CDR3 is 14 amino acids. The CDR3 DNA reads as TGTGCCAGCAGCCAGGCCCGGGGGGGCACTGAAGCTTTCTTT. Translating gives CASSQARGGTEAFF.

V gene TRBV28 combines with J gene TRBJ2-1; tentatively, D is TRBD2 (5 bases). CDR1 is MDHEN and CDR2 is SYDVKM in the germline V gene. With 6 bases removed from V and 0 bases from J, the gap between germline ends came to 6 bases. CDR3 size: 13 residues. The CDR3 reads CASSSGSYNEQFF. The CDR3 coding sequence is TGTGCCAGCAGCAGCGGCTCCTACAATGAGCAGTTCTTC.

This chain connects TRBV7-2 to TRBJ1-1, with D unclear. V was pared by 3 bases and J by 1 base, with 9 bases between. The CDR3 runs 14 residues. The germline gives CDR1 SGHTA, CDR2 FQGNSA. The CDR3, as DNA: TGTGCCAGCAGCTTCCAGGTTACGAACACTGAAGCTTTCTTT. Its translation: CASSFQVTNTEAFF.

The chain links TRBV7-8 to TRBJ1-1; D not resolved. The CDR3 is 14 amino acids. Per germline, CDR1 SGHVS and CDR2 FQNEAQ. With 1 base removed from V and 4 bases from J, the gap between germline ends came to 10 bases. CDR3 DNA sequence: TGTGCCAGCAGCTTAGATCGGTTAGCCACTGAAGCTTTCTTT. Protein: CASSLDRLATEAFF.

This clone was counted once. The chain has TRBV7-7 and TRBJ2-1; D unclear. Trimming stripped 8 bases from V and 3 bases from J, with 11 bases between. The CDR3 length is 13 residues. Germline V gene lookup returns CDR1 SSHAT and CDR2 FNYEAQ (reference sequence). CDR3 in DNA: TGTGCCAGCTGGGTGGGGTACTACAATGAGCAGTTCTTC. This encodes CASWVGYYNEQFF.

The rearrangement links TRBV19 to TRBJ2-7, with D possibly being TRBD2 (5 bases). Germline V gene sequence: CDR1 LNHDA, CDR2 SQIVND (reference sequence). Trimming left V 5 bases short and J 7 bases short, with 15 bases between. CDR3 length: 13 amino acids. DNA of the CDR3: TGTGCCAGTAGTCTCTCGGGAATGGAAGAGCAGTACTTC. This translates into CASSLSGMEEQYF.

This chain joins TRBV5-1 and TRBJ1-2, with 9 bases fitting TRBD1. The junction had 6 bases not matched to a gene; V was cut back by 4 bases and J by 5 bases. The CDR3 loop spans 14 amino acids. Germline values: CDR1 SGHRS, CDR2 YFSETQ. CDR3 in amino acids: CASSPQGAQYGYTF. CDR3 coding DNA: TGCGCCAGCAGCCCACAGGGGGCGCAATATGGCTACACCTTC.

The chain is built from TRBV18 and TRBJ2-1; 9 nucleotides match TRBD2. The CDR3 totals 14 residues. Germline V gene data show CDR1 as KGHSH and CDR2 as LQKENI. V lost 8 bases, J lost 9 bases, and 11 bases stayed unmatched. The CDR3 DNA reads TGTGCCAGCCACCCGGGACTAGCACGTGCTGAGCAGTTCTTC. Amino acid sequence: CASHPGLARAEQFF.